The 16 T cell receptor beta chains below were found in one sample sequenced in a study of T-cell memory formation after mild COVID-19. TCRdb recomputed calls from the 5' RACE reads with MiXCR, one row per CDR3 protein. The sample lists 130,000 to 150,000 distinct CDR3 sequences, roughly 6.3% occurring once. Sequenced sample: PBMCs or a T cell subset sorted from them (not recorded which). The receptors originated from an adult woman who had mild COVID-19 (a few samples of this study predate the infection). Cell type and time point are not known.

This chain joins TRBV29-1 and TRBJ1-5; D is unresolved. Germline V gene lookup returns CDR1 SQVTM and CDR2 ANQGSEA. This CDR3 has 15 amino acids. Trimming cost V 4 bases and J 0 bases, with 13 bases left between them. The CDR3 DNA follows: TGCAGCGTTGGGGTGGCTTCAGATAGCAATCAGCCCCAGCATTTT. Translating gives CSVGVASDSNQPQHF.

This clonotype was seen only a few times. The rearrangement uses TRBV20-1 and TRBJ1-1; the D is unclear. In germline, CDR1 is DFQATT, CDR2 SNEGSKA (reference sequence). This CDR3 comprises 14 residues. V lost 3 bases, J lost 3 bases, and 14 bases lay in between. The DNA for the CDR3 is TGCAGTGCTAGTGTAGGGTCGGGTGACACTGAAGCTTTCTTT. Protein: CSASVGSGDTEAFF.

This clonotype appeared many times. The CDR3 protein is CASSPKTGTGYEQYF. The CDR3 nucleotides are TGTGCCAGCTCACCAAAGACTGGAACGGGCTACGAGCAGTACTTC. The chain is built from TRBV18 and TRBJ2-7; D ambiguous. V was shortened by 2 bases and J by 3 bases, with 14 bases between the two germline ends. This CDR3 contains 15 residues. The V gene's germline CDR1 is KGHSH and CDR2 LQKENI.

The J gene is TRBJ1-2, the V gene TRBV7-9; D uncertain. CDR1 is SEHNR, CDR2 FQNEAQ, per germline (reference sequence). The CDR3 length is 13 residues. V was clipped by 0 bases and J by 6 bases, with 8 bases between them. The CDR3 DNA is TGTGCCAGCAGCTTAGCGGGCAGTAATGGCTACACCTTC. It yields the protein CASSLAGSNGYTF.

The V call is TRBV4-2, the J call TRBJ2-1; 8 bases are shared with TRBD2. CDR3 length: 15 residues. V gave up 2 bases and J gave up 7 bases; unmatched junction bases: 7. The germline gives CDR1 LGHNA, CDR2 YNFKEQ. DNA for the CDR3: TGTGCCAGCAGCCAAAGGGACCCGGGGGGGAATGAGCAGTTCTTC. Amino acids: CASSQRDPGGNEQFF.

In this sample, this clonotype turned up a few times. The chain combines TRBV12-3 or TRBV12-4 with TRBJ1-2; D may be TRBD1 (6 bases). Trimming removed 1 base at V and 10 bases at J, with 13 bases between. The CDR3 has 13 amino acids. CDR3 residues: CASSLGGGGDYTF. CDR3 sequence (DNA): TGTGCCAGCAGTTTAGGAGGGGGTGGTGACTACACCTTC.

This clonotype was picked up a small number of times. The chain joins TRBV27 to TRBJ2-1; D gene uncertain. V dropped 3 bases and J dropped 0 bases, with 9 bases sitting between them. Germline loops: CDR1 MNHEY, CDR2 SMNVEV (reference sequence). The CDR3 runs 15 residues. The CDR3: CASSLVYSSYNEQFF. For the CDR3, the DNA is TGTGCCAGCAGTTTGGTGTATAGCTCCTACAATGAGCAGTTCTTC.

This chain links TRBV7-2 with TRBJ1-1; TRBD1 matches at 9 bases. The CDR3 totals 15 residues. CDR1 is SGHTA and CDR2 is FQGNSA in the germline V gene. Losses at the gene ends were 4 bases for V and 7 bases for J; bases not matched to a gene: 10. The CDR3 DNA reads TGTGCCAGCAGCTCCGGACAGGGGAGTTTTGTTGAAGCTTTCTTT. Translated: CASSSGQGSFVEAFF.

This clonotype was recorded many times. The chain uses TRBV2 and TRBJ1-6; 9 positions match TRBD1. J gave up 10 bases and V 5 bases, and 9 bases lay outside the gene matches. Per the germline V gene, CDR1 is SNHLY and CDR2 is FYNNEI. This CDR3 contains 15 residues. In DNA form, the CDR3 reads TGTGCCAGCAGTAGAGAGGACAGGGGCGACTCACCCCTCCACTTT. Protein: CASSREDRGDSPLHF. Full variable domain (rest looked up from reference TRBV2 and TRBJ1-6): EPEVTQTPSHQVTQMGQEVILRCVPISNHLYFYWYRQILGQKVEFLVSFYNNEISEKSEIFDDQFSVERPDGSNFTLKIRSTKLEDSAMYFCASSREDRGDSPLHFGNGTRLTVT.

There are many counts of this clonotype. V usage is TRBV20-1 and J usage is TRBJ2-7; 9 bases align to TRBD1. The CDR3 extends over 12 amino acids. Trimming took 6 bases from V and 5 from J; bases not matched to a gene: 5. The germline V gene encodes CDR1 DFQATT and CDR2 SNEGSKA (reference sequence). CDR3: CSAPDRGNEQYF. The CDR3, as DNA: TGCAGTGCGCCGGACAGGGGAAACGAGCAGTACTTC.

This clonotype was counted at least ten times. The CDR3 region is CASSPRGAYTDTQYF. In DNA, the CDR3 is TGTGCCAGCAGTCCCCGGGGGGCCTACACAGATACGCAGTATTTT. This chain connects TRBV12-3 or TRBV12-4 to TRBJ2-3; TRBD2 might be the D (7 bases). The CDR3 spans 15 residues. V was clipped by 5 bases and J by 2 bases, with 14 bases between them.

The CDR3 DNA reads TGCGCCAGCAGCTTGGGGATGGGGACCTACAATGAGCAGTTCTTC. Protein sequence: CASSLGMGTYNEQFF. The chain carries TRBV5-1 and TRBJ2-1; D is uncertain. V lost 0 bases and J lost 2, with 9 bases in between. Per the germline V gene, CDR1 is SGHRS and CDR2 is YFSETQ. The CDR3 contains 15 residues.

This clonotype was detected ten times or more. The chain joins TRBV7-3 to TRBJ2-1; D is perhaps TRBD2 (7 bases). V gave up 5 bases and J gave up 7 bases, with 18 bases separating them. Germline V gene sequence: CDR1 SGHTA, CDR2 FQGTGA. The CDR3 runs 15 residues. The CDR3: CASSPRGGRWNEQFF. The CDR3 nucleotides are TGTGCCAGCAGCCCAAGGGGGGGGAGGTGGAATGAGCAGTTCTTC.

This clonotype was seen a few times. The chain recombines TRBV5-1 with TRBJ2-7; TRBD1 is a possible D gene (5 bases). Germline V lookup: CDR1 SGHRS, CDR2 YFSETQ. The V end lost 1 base, the J end lost 0 bases, and 11 bases lay between the germline ends. This CDR3 region has 15 residues. Here the CDR3 reads CASSLTTVNSYEQYF. In nucleotides, the CDR3 is TGCGCCAGCAGCTTGACGACAGTTAACTCCTACGAGCAGTACTTC. The full variable domain, in which reference TRBV5-1 and TRBJ2-7 provide the parts outside the CDR3, is KAGVTQTPRYLIKTRGQQVTLSCSPISGHRSVSWYQQTPGQGLQFLFEYFSETQRNKGNFPGRFSGRQFSNSRSEMNVSTLELGDSALYLCASSLTTVNSYEQYFGPGTRLTVT.

This clonotype was counted a few times. CDR3 sequence: CAITGTSGDNEQFF. Written as DNA, the CDR3 is TGTGCCATCACCGGGACTAGCGGGGACAATGAGCAGTTCTTC. This chain uses TRBV10-3 with TRBJ2-1; 13 bases agree with TRBD2. V lost 7 bases, J lost 5 bases, and 2 bases stayed unmatched. The CDR3 contains 14 residues. Germline values: CDR1 ENHRY, CDR2 SYGVKD.

The genes are TRBV5-6 and TRBJ2-2, with TRBD1 matching 8 bases. This CDR3 contains 15 residues. The J segment lost 0 bases and the V segment lost 6 bases, leaving 4 bases of the junction unmatched. Germline CDR1 and CDR2: SGHDT and YYEEEE. This chain's CDR3 is CASTWTGSNTGELFF. CDR3 nucleotide sequence: TGTGCCAGCACCTGGACAGGGTCGAACACCGGGGAGCTGTTTTTT.